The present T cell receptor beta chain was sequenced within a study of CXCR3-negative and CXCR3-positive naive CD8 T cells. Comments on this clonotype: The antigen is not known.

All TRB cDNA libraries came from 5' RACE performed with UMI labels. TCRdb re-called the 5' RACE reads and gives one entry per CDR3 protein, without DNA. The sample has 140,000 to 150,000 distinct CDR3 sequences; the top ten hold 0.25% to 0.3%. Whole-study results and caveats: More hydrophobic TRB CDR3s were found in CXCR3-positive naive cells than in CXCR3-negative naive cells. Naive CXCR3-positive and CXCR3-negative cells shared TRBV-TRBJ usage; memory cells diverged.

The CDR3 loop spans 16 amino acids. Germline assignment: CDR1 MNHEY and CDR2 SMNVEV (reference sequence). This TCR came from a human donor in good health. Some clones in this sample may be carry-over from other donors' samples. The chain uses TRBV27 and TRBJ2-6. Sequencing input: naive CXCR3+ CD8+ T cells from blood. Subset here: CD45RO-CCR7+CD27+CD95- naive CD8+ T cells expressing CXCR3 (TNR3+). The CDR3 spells CASSPRGSSGANVLTF.